This T cell receptor beta chain was captured by sequencing in a study of human T cells and chemical hapten exposure. The wider study: Across samples, TCR yields varied, mostly owing to small differences in pooled library volumes.

Time point indicated: healthy volunteer bleed at 2 weeks. Sequencing started from total RNA isolated from unfractionated whole blood. With V trimmed by 4 bases and J by 3 bases, 6 bases remained unmatched. The CDR3 is 14 residues long. Germline V gene sequence: CDR1 SEHNR, CDR2 FQNEAQ (reference sequence). Study observations and caveats: No alteration of TCRs above 1 in 1000 frequency was seen with DPC sensitization.

This clonotype was counted ten times or more. The antigen is unknown. TCRdb analysed the RACE reads with MiXCR anew, one entry per CDR3 protein. Among 30,000 to 35,000 distinct CDR3 sequences listed, approximately 7.4% were seen once. The specimen sequenced was whole blood. This TCR was sampled from a human donor in good health. Some clones in this sample may be carry-over from other donors' samples. The chain couples TRBV7-9 to TRBJ2-7, with 7 bases fitting TRBD2. DNA of the CDR3: TGTGCCAGCAGCTCGGCGGGGGTGAACTACGAGCAGTACTTC. Its translation: CASSSAGVNYEQYF.